Listed below are T cell receptor beta chains from one sample, sequenced in a study of blood T cell repertoires in COVID-19. Generated by immunoSEQ multiplex PCR, the TCRdb table keeps only in-frame clones and is missing some. The table has roughly 200,000 clones, about 77% seen once. Source material: peripheral blood. The origin of the receptors is a woman aged 80 or over with active or convalescent COVID-19. CDR3s include the opening cysteine and the closing phenylalanine or tryptophan. Clone sizes are given selectively: once, few, many, or a class where the clone is expanded.

clone size: .
V gene: TRBV2
CDR3 protein: CATRGTEINNEQFF

clone size: .
V gene: TRBV7-9
CDR3 protein: CASDQGAKNIQYF

clone size: .
V gene: TRBV7-8
CDR3 protein: CASRLRTGREETQYF

clone size: once
V gene: TRBV5-5
CDR3 protein: CASSLDGYYFNEQFF

clone size: .
V gene: TRBV4-1
CDR3 protein: CASSREPTGTSPLHF

clone size: .
V gene: TRBV5-1
CDR3 protein: CASSLDQGMGNTIYF

clone size: once
V gene: TRBV30
CDR3 protein: CAWSVGTGEYEQYF

clone size: .
V gene: TRBV21-1
CDR3 protein: CASSKNRRNTEAFF

clone size: .
V gene: TRBV18
CDR3 protein: CASSGLAGRSYNEQFF

clone size: .
V gene: TRBV27
CDR3 protein: CASSLSPPGQGYEQYF

clone size: .
V gene: TRBV2
CDR3 protein: CASIRRGGLDTEAFF

clone size: .
V gene: TRBV5-1
CDR3 protein: CASSLAGTGSTGELFF

clone size: .
V gene: TRBV5-1
CDR3 protein: CASSIRQGAREQYF

clone size: .
V gene: TRBV28
CDR3 protein: CASFSGGGKYNEQFF

clone size: .
V gene: TRBV3-1/TRBV3-2
CDR3 protein: CASRRGTEPNTEAFF

clone size: .
V gene: TRBV5-1
CDR3 protein: CASSLARQGADEAFF

clone size: .
V gene: TRBV2
CDR3 protein: CASSVAGGYQETQYF

clone size: few
V gene: TRBV10-3
CDR3 protein: CAISDPWTGSGNTIYF

clone size: few
V gene: TRBV5-4
CDR3 protein: CASSPSPSGQETQYF

clone size: .
V gene: TRBV5-1
CDR3 protein: CASSLVVPGSGSYEQYF

clone size: once
V gene: TRBV3-1/TRBV3-2
CDR3 protein: CASSPPGQADTEAFF

clone size: few
V gene: TRBV28
CDR3 protein: CASSLGQGSYNSPLHF

clone size: once
V gene: TRBV7-2
CDR3 protein: CASSLVLAGSETQYF

clone size: .
V gene: TRBV6-5
CDR3 protein: CASQGNYGYTF

clone size: .
V gene: TRBV5-1
CDR3 protein: CASSLGAYGNTIYF

clone size: few
V gene: TRBV29-1
CDR3 protein: CSGGGGHNEQFF

clone size: .
V gene: TRBV7-2
CDR3 protein: CASSWDRNTEAFF

clone size: .
V gene: TRBV4-1
CDR3 protein: CASSLGQDNSPLHF

clone size: few
V gene: TRBV12-3/TRBV12-4
CDR3 protein: CASWQGGIYEQYF

clone size: .
V gene: TRBV7-2
CDR3 protein: CASSLVGQSSYEQYF

clone size: .
V gene: TRBV6-4
CDR3 protein: CASSHRERYEQYF

clone size: .
V gene: TRBV5-1
CDR3 protein: CASSLESGELFF

clone size: .
V gene: TRBV6-5
CDR3 protein: CASSYSGTGREQYF

clone size: few
V gene: TRBV12-3/TRBV12-4
CDR3 protein: CASTPGVRGYTF

clone size: .
V gene: TRBV5-4
CDR3 protein: CASSTPDREGKAFF

clone size: .
V gene: TRBV27
CDR3 protein: CASSPGDSNQPQHF

clone size: .
V gene: TRBV6-4
CDR3 protein: CASSQGQITGELFF

clone size: once
V gene: TRBV21-1
CDR3 protein: CAGQGGENTEAFF

clone size: .
V gene: TRBV21-1
CDR3 protein: CASSKALPFLTSGAPRETQYF

clone size: .
V gene: TRBV19
CDR3 protein: CASSIEREDTQYF

clone size: .
V gene: TRBV4-3
CDR3 protein: CASSQGRGFPGELFF

clone size: .
V gene: TRBV6-2/TRBV6-3
CDR3 protein: CASTPPGGWEAFF

clone size: .
V gene: TRBV2
CDR3 protein: CASSQQGAPYNEQFF

clone size: once
V gene: TRBV6-4
CDR3 protein: CASSVQPGETQYF

clone size: .
V gene: TRBV6-4
CDR3 protein: CASSDGSRGFNQPQHF

clone size: .
V gene: TRBV6-6
CDR3 protein: CASSPGQGFSYEQYF

clone size: .
V gene: TRBV7-9
CDR3 protein: CASSQGAGVPNEQYF

clone size: .
V gene: TRBV29-1
CDR3 protein: CSVEGIQGASYEQYF

clone size: few
V gene: TRBV4-1
CDR3 protein: CASNQLSGERGLSSYEQYF

clone size: .
V gene: TRBV28
CDR3 protein: CASSWSGLNTEAFF